This T cell receptor beta chain was profiled in a study of siplizumab effects on memory and regulatory T cells. The table came from immunoSEQ multiplex PCR; TCRdb's copy has only in-frame clones and leaves some out. The sample includes around 87,000 clones, 80% to 90% of them seen just once. Germline V gives CDR1 SGHRS, CDR2 YFSETQ. V gave up 2 bases and J gave up 3 bases, with 25 bases separating them. The CDR3 is made up of 19 amino acids. Source material: CD4+ T cells sorted from blood. V and J are TRBV5-1 and TRBJ2-3; possibly TRBD2 for D (6 bases). The sequence was collected from a human donor in good health. CDR3 residues: CASSLKRRLGGGRTDTQYF. CDR3 bases: TGCGCCAGCAGCTTAAAACGCAGGCTCGGGGGAGGTCGTACAGATACGCAGTATTTT. Supplemented by reference TRBV5-1 and TRBJ2-3, the full variable domain reads KAGVTQTPRYLIKTRGQQVTLSCSPISGHRSVSWYQQTPGQGLQFLFEYFSETQRNKGNFPGRFSGRQFSNSRSEMNVSTLELGDSALYLCASSLKRRLGGGRTDTQYFGPGTRLTVL.